Listed below are T cell receptor beta chains from one sample, sequenced in a study of T-cell reconstitution after alpha-beta-depleted transplantation in children. Each CDR3 protein gets one entry after TCRdb re-called the PCR reads with MiXCR. The sample lists some 200,000 distinct CDR3 sequences, 9.7% seen once, with approximately 4.7% in the top ten. Sequencing was performed on PBMCs from the stem cell graft donor, taken from the stem cell graft. The source of these receptors is a human donor who donated a stem cell graft to a child with SCID. The CDR3 runs from the conserved cysteine through the conserved F or W. Each record gives: D gene, clone size, J gene, V gene, CDR3 DNA, CDR3 protein. The D gene is left open where the match is weak. Rows give clone size only sometimes, using once, few, many, or a class for an expanded clone.

>NA|many|TRBJ1-2|TRBV20-1
TGCAGTGCTCCATCTCACCGGGAGGGGGAAATGGGCTACACCTTC
CSAPSHREGEMGYTF
>TRBD2|many|TRBJ2-3|TRBV20-1
TGCAGTGCTAGAGCGCAACTAGCGGGGAGCACAGATACGCAGTATTTT
CSARAQLAGSTDTQYF
>NA|many|TRBJ2-3|TRBV2
TGTGCCAGCAGGGGATCCACCTACACAGATACGCAGTATTTT
CASRGSTYTDTQYF
>NA|many|TRBJ2-1|TRBV7-2
TGTGCCAGCAGCAACCTCAATAGTCCCCCCTACAATGAGCAGTTCTTC
CASSNLNSPPYNEQFF
>NA|many|TRBJ1-2|TRBV20-1
TGCAGTGAGGCCCAAACGGAGGGCTACACCTTC
CSEAQTEGYTF
>NA|many|TRBJ2-1|TRBV10-3
TGTGCCACTACAGGAGCTGCCCTACGCAATGAGCAGTTCTTC
CATTGAALRNEQFF
>TRBD2|many|TRBJ2-7|TRBV12-3/TRBV12-4
TGTGCCAGCACCCCGGGAAAGGGAGGGTCTAGGGAGCAGTACTTC
CASTPGKGGSREQYF
>NA|many|TRBJ2-5|TRBV5-5
TGTGCCAGCAGCTTGGCCCCCGACAGCCAAGAGACCCAGTACTTC
CASSLAPDSQETQYF
>NA|many|TRBJ2-1|TRBV6-5
TGTGCCAGCAGTTACTCGGAGGGCTTCAATGAGCAGTTCTTC
CASSYSEGFNEQFF
>NA|few|TRBJ2-5|TRBV2
TGTGCCAGCATTGCGGTCTCAGGGAGAGAGACCCAGTACTTC
CASIAVSGRETQYF
>NA|many|TRBJ1-6|TRBV20-1
TGCAGTGCTAGAGGGCAGGGGTCTACCCTAAGTAATTCACCCCTCCACTTT
CSARGQGSTLSNSPLHF
>TRBD2|NA|TRBJ2-5|TRBV4-2
TGTGCCAGCAGCCAAGATCCAGGACTAGCGGAGCAAGAGACCCAGTACTTC
CASSQDPGLAEQETQYF
>TRBD1|many|TRBJ1-6|TRBV9
TGTGCCAGCAGCCCACAGGGGGAAGATTCACCCCTCCACTTT
CASSPQGEDSPLHF
>TRBD1|many|TRBJ1-5|TRBV3-1
TGTGCCAGCAGCCAAGGACTAAGGGGGACAGGGAAAGGGGGCAATCAGCCCCAGCATTTT
CASSQGLRGTGKGGNQPQHF
>NA|many|TRBJ2-7|TRBV7-2
TGTGCCAGCAGCTTAGCTGTGGGGGGGCACTACGAGCAGTACTTC
CASSLAVGGHYEQYF
>TRBD2|many|TRBJ2-5|TRBV11-2
TGTGCCAGCAGCTCCCCCGGACTAGCGGGGGCCGGGTCCCCAGAGACCCAGTACTTC
CASSSPGLAGAGSPETQYF
>NA|many|TRBJ2-2|TRBV20-1
TGCAGTGCTAGAACCCACAACACCGGGGAGCTGTTTTTT
CSARTHNTGELFF
>TRBD2|many|TRBJ2-3|TRBV5-1
TGCGCCAGCAGCTCCGGGAGGGGGACCACAGATACGCAGTATTTT
CASSSGRGTTDTQYF
>TRBD1|many|TRBJ2-7|TRBV7-2
TGTGCCAGCAGTACAGACAGGGCGGACGAGCAGTACTTC
CASSTDRADEQYF
>NA|many|TRBJ1-1|TRBV27
TGTGCCAGCAGCCCCCGACAGCCGAACACTGAAGCTTTCTTT
CASSPRQPNTEAFF
>TRBD1|many|TRBJ1-2|TRBV20-1
TGCAGTGCTAGAGATCCAGGGACAGGGGCCAGTGGCTACACCTTC
CSARDPGTGASGYTF
>NA|many|TRBJ1-1|TRBV7-8
TGTGCCAGCAGCTTAACTTTTTGGGGACAGAACACTGAAGCTTTCTTT
CASSLTFWGQNTEAFF
>NA|NA|TRBJ2-2|TRBV7-6
TGTGCCAGCAGCTTAGGAGCTCGGACCGGGGAGCTGTTTTTT
CASSLGARTGELFF
>TRBD1|many|TRBJ1-2|TRBV6-1
TGTGCCAGCAGTCCGCAGGGGGACTATGGCTACACCTTC
CASSPQGDYGYTF
>TRBD1|many|TRBJ1-1|TRBV7-9
TGTGCCAGCAGCCTGTGGGACAGTCTGAACACTGAAGCTTTCTTT
CASSLWDSLNTEAFF
>NA|many|TRBJ1-2|TRBV20-1
TGCAGTGCTAGAGACAGACAGGCTAACTATGGCTACACCTTC
CSARDRQANYGYTF
>NA|many|TRBJ2-5|TRBV10-1
TGCGCCAGCAGTGAGTCGAAGAGTGGGGCAGCGGAGACCCAGTACTTC
CASSESKSGAAETQYF
>TRBD2|once|TRBJ2-5|TRBV20-1
TGCAGTGCTAAGGCGGGGGGGCCTCAAGAGACCCAGTACTTC
CSAKAGGPQETQYF
>NA|NA|TRBJ2-1|TRBV6-5
TGTGCCAGCAGTTACTCGGAGGAAGGGGGTAATGAGCAGTTCTTC
CASSYSEEGGNEQFF
>NA|many|TRBJ1-1|TRBV7-9
TGTGCCAGCAGCCCACAGGGCGGACTCTTTGAAGCTTTCTTT
CASSPQGGLFEAFF
>TRBD1|many|TRBJ2-7|TRBV19
TGTGCCAGTAGCCTCGCCTCGGGACAGCTTGCCTACGAGCAGTACTTC
CASSLASGQLAYEQYF
>NA|many|TRBJ2-3|TRBV24-1
TGTGCCACCAGTGAGAGGCCCACAGATACGCAGTATTTT
CATSERPTDTQYF
>NA|many|TRBJ1-4|TRBV12-3/TRBV12-4
TGTGCCAGCAGTTTGACGTTATTAGGCTTCGATAATGAAAAACTGTTTTTT
CASSLTLLGFDNEKLFF
>NA|many|TRBJ1-5|TRBV4-1
TGCGCCAGCAGCCAGGGTGACAGGAGCGTTAATCAGCCCCAGCATTTT
CASSQGDRSVNQPQHF
>NA|many|TRBJ1-4|TRBV6-6
TGTGCCAGCAGTTACTCAGGGGGAGAAAAACTGTTTTTT
CASSYSGGEKLFF
>NA|many|TRBJ2-7|TRBV5-1
TGCGCCAGCAGCCCAATACAGGGACCCTACGAGCAGTACTTC
CASSPIQGPYEQYF
>TRBD2|many|TRBJ2-1|TRBV11-2
TGTGCCAGCAATCTCCTAGCGGGGTACAATGAGCAGTTCTTC
CASNLLAGYNEQFF
>NA|many|TRBJ2-1|TRBV7-2
TGTGCCAGCAGCTTTAGGACCCTCAATGAGCAGTTCTTC
CASSFRTLNEQFF
>NA|NA|TRBJ1-5|TRBV5-1
TGCGCCAGCAGCTTGTTCGGGGGAAATCAGCCCCAGCATTTT
CASSLFGGNQPQHF
>NA|NA|TRBJ1-6|TRBV3-1
TGTGCCAGCAGCCTAGGGGCGCAAAATTCACCCCTCCACTTT
CASSLGAQNSPLHF
>NA|many|TRBJ2-5|TRBV29-1
TGCAGCGCCCGGAATGGCGGGGTAATGGAGACCCAGTACTTC
CSARNGGVMETQYF
>TRBD2|many|TRBJ2-7|TRBV7-3
TGTGCCAGCAGCTTAAGCGGGGGACTAGCGGTCTACGAGCAGTACTTC
CASSLSGGLAVYEQYF
>NA|few|TRBJ2-5|TRBV6-1
TGTGCCAGCAGTGAGAGGGACTCCCGCCCGGGGACCCAGTACTTC
CASSERDSRPGTQYF
>NA|few|TRBJ1-5|TRBV5-1
TGCGCCAGCAGCTTGGGAGCCTTGGGGGGGGACAATCAGCCCCAGCATTTT
CASSLGALGGDNQPQHF
>NA|many|TRBJ1-1|TRBV4-3
TGCGCCAGCAGCCAAGCGCCGGGACTGACGAACGAAGCTTTCTTT
CASSQAPGLTNEAFF
>NA|many|TRBJ2-2|TRBV12-3/TRBV12-4
TGTGCCAGCACTTCAACTCGGGGCCTGACCGGGGAGCTGTTTTTT
CASTSTRGLTGELFF
>NA|many|TRBJ1-6|TRBV6-1
TGTGCCAGCAGCCCTCGTGGAATTTTGTATAATTCACCCCTCCACTTT
CASSPRGILYNSPLHF
>NA|many|TRBJ2-1|TRBV15
TGTGCCACCAGCGGTCTTTGGGACAATGAGCAGTTCTTC
CATSGLWDNEQFF
>TRBD1|many|TRBJ2-1|TRBV18
TGTGCCAGCTCCCCCAGGACAGGGAGCTCCTACAATGAGCAGTTCTTC
CASSPRTGSSYNEQFF
>TRBD1|many|TRBJ1-2|TRBV27
TGTGCCAGCAGTCCCCTCGGGACAGGGGGTGGTAACTATGGCTACACCTTC
CASSPLGTGGGNYGYTF
>NA|many|TRBJ2-3|TRBV2
TGTGCCAGCACTTTTGGGAGTAAAGTCCCAGATACGCAGTATTTT
CASTFGSKVPDTQYF
>TRBD1|many|TRBJ2-6|TRBV28
TGTGCCAGCAGGTTGACAGGGTCCGGGGCCAACGTCCTGACTTTC
CASRLTGSGANVLTF
>NA|many|TRBJ1-5|TRBV6-4
TGTGCCAGCACGTACCCAGTTCAGCCCCAGCATTTT
CASTYPVQPQHF
>TRBD2|many|TRBJ2-1|TRBV6-2/TRBV6-3
TGTGCCAGCAGTTCGGGACTAGCGGGGGGGCGGGTTGAGCAGTTCTTC
CASSSGLAGGRVEQFF